The 18 T cell receptor beta chains given below trace back to one sample, sequenced in a study of blood T cell repertoires in COVID-19. Assay: immunoSEQ multiplex PCR; the TCRdb copy retains only in-frame clones and omits some. The sample gives about 390,000 clones, approximately 90% of which show up once; about a tenth is in the top ten. Sequencing was done on a sample of PBMCs or T cells enriched from blood (not recorded which). The receptors come from a woman aged 50 to 60 who had recovered from COVID-19.

The chain recombines TRBV29-1 with TRBJ1-2; possibly TRBD1 for D (5 bases). Between the trimmed V and J ends, which lost 6 bases and 7 bases, there was a span of 21 bases. Germline CDR1 is SQVTM and CDR2 is ANQGSEA. This CDR3 has 14 residues. The CDR3, as DNA: TGCAGCGTCGATAACATCGACAGACCTTTTGGCTACACCTTC. It specifies CSVDNIDRPFGYTF.

This clone was counted once. The V gene is TRBV28, the J gene TRBJ1-6; D uncertain. CDR3 length equals 16 residues. Looked up from germline, CDR1 is MDHEN and CDR2 is SYDVKM. V gave up 2 bases and J gave up 13 bases, with 21 bases separating them. The CDR3 protein is CASSLGSGRPTVPLHF. In nucleotides, the CDR3 is TGTGCCAGCAGTTTAGGTAGCGGACGACCTACGGTGCCCCTCCACTTT. Based on the CDR3 plus reference TRBV28 and TRBJ1-6, the full variable domain is DVKVTQSSRYLVKRTGEKVFLECVQDMDHENMFWYRQDPGLGLRLIYFSYDVKMKEKGDIPEGYSVSREKKERFSLILESASTNQTSMYLCASSLGSGRPTVPLHFGNGTRLTVT.

The chain combines TRBV10-2 with TRBJ1-1, with D tentatively TRBD1 (5 bases). CDR1 is WSHSY, CDR2 SAAADI, per germline. The CDR3 spans 14 residues. Deletions cut 6 bases from V and 4 bases from J, with 15 bases between. This CDR3 is CASSLGLLSTEAFF. For the CDR3, the DNA is TGCGCCAGCAGCCTGGGACTGCTGAGCACTGAAGCTTTCTTT.

The chain employs TRBV9 and TRBJ1-6; D remains ambiguous. The CDR3 runs to 16 residues. Trimming took 4 bases from V and 7 from J, leaving 18 bases between them. Germline CDR1 is SGDLS and CDR2 is YYNGEE. CDR3 in amino acids: CASSSGPGQWNSPLHF. CDR3 sequence (DNA): TGTGCCAGCAGCTCCGGCCCGGGTCAGTGGAATTCACCCCTCCACTTT.

The chain's CDR3 is CASSPMTSKRETQYF. CDR3 coding DNA: TGTGCCAGCAGTCCCATGACTAGCAAAAGGGAGACCCAGTACTTC. This chain joins TRBV2 and TRBJ2-5; TRBD2 aligns across 7 bases. This CDR3 is built from 15 residues. Per germline, CDR1 SNHLY and CDR2 FYNNEI. The junction had 11 bases not matched to a gene; V was cut back by 5 bases and J by 5 bases.

This chain connects TRBV6-5 to TRBJ2-7; maybe TRBD1 (6 bases). The ends were cut back, 11 bases at V and 0 bases at J, with 20 bases in the middle. Germline values: CDR1 MNHEY, CDR2 SVGAGI. This CDR3 has 15 amino acids. CDR3 sequence (DNA): TGTGCCTCCGAAATGGGGGACACAAGCTCCTACGAGCAGTACTTC. This translates into CASEMGDTSSYEQYF.

The chain links TRBV25-1 to TRBJ2-1, with 7 bases fitting TRBD2. Looked up from germline, CDR1 is MGHDK and CDR2 is SYGVNS. V lost 8 bases and J lost 6; bases outside the gene matches: 7. This CDR3 has 13 amino acids. The CDR3: CASRDRGSNEQFF. DNA for the CDR3: TGTGCCAGCCGGGACCGCGGGAGCAATGAGCAGTTCTTC.

The chain uses TRBV7-2 and TRBJ1-6; D possibly corresponds to TRBD1 (5 bases). The ends were cut back, 5 bases at V and 9 bases at J, with 20 bases in the middle. CDR1 is SGHTA and CDR2 is FQGNSA in the germline V gene. The CDR3 spans 16 residues. CDR3 sequence reads: CASSPHAGQLRSPLHF. CDR3 bases: TGTGCCAGCAGCCCCCACGCGGGGCAACTACGTTCACCCCTCCACTTT.

Concerning this clone: Within the sample, other DNA sequences also encode this same CDR3. The chain couples TRBV6-5 to TRBJ1-2; D perhaps matches TRBD1 (5 bases). Germline CDR1 is MNHEY and CDR2 is SVGAGI. This CDR3 region has 13 residues. Between the trimmed V and J ends, which lost 3 bases and 2 bases, there was a span of 7 bases. CDR3 bases: TGTGCCAGCAGTTATCAGGGAAACTATGGCTACACCTTC. Its translation is CASSYQGNYGYTF.

Turning to this clone: Other DNA sequences in the sample encode the same CDR3. V usage is TRBV5-6 and J usage is TRBJ1-2; D is undetermined. Trimming removed 4 bases from V and 8 bases from J, with 9 bases in between. The CDR3 is made up of 11 amino acids. Germline-derived CDR1 and CDR2 are SGHDT and YYEEEE. The DNA of the CDR3 is TGTGCCAGCAGCCTGCGCGGGGGCTACACCTTC. As protein: CASSLRGGYTF. Drawing the rest from reference TRBV5-6 and TRBJ1-2, the complete variable domain is DAGVTQSPTHLIKTRGQQVTLRCSPKSGHDTVSWYQQALGQGPQFIFQYYEEEERQRGNFPDRFSGHQFPNYSSELNVNALLLGDSALYLCASSLRGGYTFGSGTRLTVV.

Concerning this clone: At the DNA level, this CDR3 is encoded by other sequences in the same sample as well. The chain carries TRBV15 and TRBJ2-5, with D hard to call. Trimming cost V 1 base and J 5 bases, with 5 bases left between them. CDR1 and CDR2 (germline): LNHNV, YYDKDF (reference sequence). The CDR3 is 12 amino acids. The CDR3 nucleotides are TGTGCCACCAGCAGAGTCGGGGAGACCCAGTACTTC. It yields the protein CATSRVGETQYF.

The rearrangement joins TRBV9 to TRBJ2-1; 8 positions match TRBD1. The CDR3 length is 15 residues. Germline trimming cut 4 bases from V and 4 bases from J; bases unmatched to any gene: 7. Germline V gene sequence: CDR1 SGDLS, CDR2 YYNGEE. CDR3: CASSLQGGMYNEQFF. CDR3 bases: TGTGCCAGCAGCCTACAGGGGGGTATGTACAATGAGCAGTTCTTC.

The chain employs TRBV29-1 and TRBJ2-1, with 9 bases lining up with TRBD2. V was pared by 1 base and J by 2 bases, with 6 bases of the junction left unmatched. The CDR3 loop spans 16 amino acids. Germline V gives CDR1 SQVTM, CDR2 ANQGSEA. The CDR3 DNA follows: TGCAGCGTTGAAGGGATGGCGGGGGGGCCCTACAATGAGCAGTTCTTC. This sequence encodes CSVEGMAGGPYNEQFF.

This clone was seen a handful of times. One end of the junction fails to match germline, which may point to a read error. The chain links TRBV5-1 to TRBJ2-2, with 10 bases fitting TRBD2. Germline V gene data show CDR1 as SGHRS and CDR2 as YFSETQ. The CDR3 loop spans 17 amino acids. CDR3 sequence: CASSKDPGLANPGELFF. In nucleotides, the CDR3 is TGCGCCAGCAGCAAAGATCCGGGACTAGCGAACCCCGGGGAGCTGTTTTTT.

The chain carries TRBV7-2 and TRBJ2-4, with D perhaps matching TRBD2 (5 bases). V lost 5 bases and J lost 0, with 17 bases in between. The germline V gene encodes CDR1 SGHTA and CDR2 FQGNSA. This CDR3 is 17 amino acids long. The CDR3 region is CASSLYMGALAKNIQYF. In nucleotides, the CDR3 is TGTGCCAGCAGCCTGTATATGGGAGCACTAGCCAAAAACATTCAGTACTTC.

This clone was counted a single time. The chain uses TRBV5-6 and TRBJ1-2, with 8 bases identical to TRBD1. CDR3 length: 15 amino acids. CDR1 is SGHDT, CDR2 YYEEEE, per germline. The J segment lost 8 bases and the V segment lost 4 bases, leaving 13 bases of the junction unmatched. CDR3 residues: CASSVYRGWLRGYTF. The CDR3 DNA follows: TGTGCCAGCAGCGTTTACAGGGGGTGGTTGCGGGGCTACACCTTC.

There are many counts of this clone. Other DNA sequences from this sample encode an identical CDR3 as well. The rearrangement uses TRBV30 and TRBJ1-3; 7 nucleotides agree with TRBD1. The CDR3 loop spans 14 amino acids. CDR1 is GTSNPN and CDR2 is SVGIG in the germline V gene (reference sequence). With V trimmed by 2 bases and J by 0 bases, 1 base remained unmatched. Written as DNA, the CDR3 is TGTGCCTGGAGTAGACAGGGCTCTGGAAACACCATATATTTT. This codes for CAWSRQGSGNTIYF.

V usage is TRBV7-9 and J usage is TRBJ1-4; D remains unclear. V was shortened by 6 bases and J by 6 bases, with 8 bases between the two germline ends. Germline V gene sequence: CDR1 SEHNR, CDR2 FQNEAQ (reference sequence). This CDR3 has 12 residues. CDR3: CASSSHYEKLFF. CDR3 in DNA: TGTGCCAGCAGTTCCCATTATGAAAAACTGTTTTTT. The whole variable domain, remainder taken from reference TRBV7-9 and TRBJ1-4, is DTGVSQNPRHKITKRGQNVTFRCDPISEHNRLYWYRQTLGQGPEFLTYFQNEAQLEKSRLLSDRFSAERPKGSFSTLEIQRTEQGDSAMYLCASSSHYEKLFFGSGTQLSVL.